This T cell receptor (beta chain) comes out of a study of T cell responses to AZD1222 COVID-19 vaccine. About this clone itself: What it recognizes is unknown.

Overall study results and limits: Reportedly, nearly half the spike-specific TCRs target unmutated variant regions. Researchers report vaccine-associated CD4 TCRs spanning spike, with dominance at 160-218 and 743-854. Donors were largely white British and mainly female; clonal diversity was possibly underestimated. The peak T cell response came first, and repertoires were sampled only after it.

Method: immunoSEQ multiplex PCR; TCRdb's copy keeps in-frame clones and lacks some. This sample has about 120,000 clones; more than 85% occur once, and the top ten carry roughly 10%. This CDR3 has 13 amino acids. Germline CDR1 reads LGHNA; CDR2 reads YNFKEQ. Trimming took 3 bases from V and 10 from J, leaving 10 bases between them. The chain links TRBV4-2 to TRBJ1-6; D may be TRBD1 (5 bases). The TCR sequence derives from an adult in good health. Here the sequenced sample was peripheral blood, taken on day 0 of AZD1222 vaccination. The DNA for the CDR3 is TGTGCCAGCAGCCAGTCCGGGGACTCACCCCTCCACTTT. Translation: CASSQSGDSPLHF.